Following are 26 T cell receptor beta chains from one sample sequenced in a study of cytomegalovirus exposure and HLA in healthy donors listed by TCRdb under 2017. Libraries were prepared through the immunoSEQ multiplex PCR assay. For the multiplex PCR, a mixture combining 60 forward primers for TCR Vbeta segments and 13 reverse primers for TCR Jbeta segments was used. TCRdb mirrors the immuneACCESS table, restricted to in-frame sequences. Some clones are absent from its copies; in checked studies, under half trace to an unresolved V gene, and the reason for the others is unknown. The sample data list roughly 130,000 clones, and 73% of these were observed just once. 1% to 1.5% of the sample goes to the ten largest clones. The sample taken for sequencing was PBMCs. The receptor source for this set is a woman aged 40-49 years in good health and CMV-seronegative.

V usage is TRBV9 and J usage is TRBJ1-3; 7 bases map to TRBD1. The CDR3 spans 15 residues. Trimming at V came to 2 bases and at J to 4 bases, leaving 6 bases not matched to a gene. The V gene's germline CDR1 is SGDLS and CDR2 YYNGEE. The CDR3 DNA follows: TGTGCCAGCAGCGTGACAGGGATCGGAGGAAACACCATATATTTT. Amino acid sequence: CASSVTGIGGNTIYF. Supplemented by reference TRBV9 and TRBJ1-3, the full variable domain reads DSGVTQTPKHLITATGQRVTLRCSPRSGDLSVYWYQQSLDQGLQFLIQYYNGEERAKGNILERFSAQQFPDLHSELNLSSLELGDSALYFCASSVTGIGGNTIYFGEGSWLTVV.

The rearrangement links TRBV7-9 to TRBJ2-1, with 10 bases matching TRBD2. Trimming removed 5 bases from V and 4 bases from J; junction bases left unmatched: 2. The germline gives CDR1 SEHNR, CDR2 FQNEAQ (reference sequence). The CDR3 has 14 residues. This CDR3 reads CASSRTSGYNEQFF. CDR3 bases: TGTGCCAGCAGCCGGACTAGCGGTTACAATGAGCAGTTCTTC.

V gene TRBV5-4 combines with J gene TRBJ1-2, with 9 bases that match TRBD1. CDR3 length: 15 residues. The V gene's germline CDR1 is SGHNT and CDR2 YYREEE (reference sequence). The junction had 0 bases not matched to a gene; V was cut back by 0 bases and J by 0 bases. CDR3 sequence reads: CASSLGDRANYGYTF. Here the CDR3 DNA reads TGTGCCAGCAGCTTGGGGGACAGGGCTAACTATGGCTACACCTTC.

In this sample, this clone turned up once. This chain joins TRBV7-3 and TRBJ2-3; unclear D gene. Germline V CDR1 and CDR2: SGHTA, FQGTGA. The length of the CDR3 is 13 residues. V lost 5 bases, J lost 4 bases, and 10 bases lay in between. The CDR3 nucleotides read TGTGCCAGCAGCAAGAGTTTGGCAGATACGCAGTATTTT. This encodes CASSKSLADTQYF.

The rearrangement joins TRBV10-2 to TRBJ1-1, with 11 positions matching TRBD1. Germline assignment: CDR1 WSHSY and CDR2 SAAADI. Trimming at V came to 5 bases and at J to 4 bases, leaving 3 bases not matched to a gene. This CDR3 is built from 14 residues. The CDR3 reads CASSLGTGGTEAFF. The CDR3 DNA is TGCGCCAGCAGTCTCGGGACAGGGGGCACTGAAGCTTTCTTT.

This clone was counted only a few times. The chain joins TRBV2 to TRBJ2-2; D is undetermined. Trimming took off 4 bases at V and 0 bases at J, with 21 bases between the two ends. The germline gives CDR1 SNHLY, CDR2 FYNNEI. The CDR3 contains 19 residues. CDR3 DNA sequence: TGTGCCAGCAGTGTTCGTTTGTTTTTTGGTCAGGCGAACACCGGGGAGCTGTTTTTT. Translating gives CASSVRLFFGQANTGELFF.

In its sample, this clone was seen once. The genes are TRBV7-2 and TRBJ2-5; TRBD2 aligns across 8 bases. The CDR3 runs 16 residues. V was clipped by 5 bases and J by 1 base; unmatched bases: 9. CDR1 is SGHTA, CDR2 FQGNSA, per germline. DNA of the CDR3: TGTGCCAGCAGCGCCCAGGCAGCGGGGGTCCAAGAGACCCAGTACTTC. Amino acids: CASSAQAAGVQETQYF.

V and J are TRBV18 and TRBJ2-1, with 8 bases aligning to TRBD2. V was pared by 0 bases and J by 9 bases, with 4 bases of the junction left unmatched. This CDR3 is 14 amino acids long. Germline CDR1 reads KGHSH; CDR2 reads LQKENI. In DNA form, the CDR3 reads TGTGCCAGCTCACCACCCGGACTAGCTGTTGAGCAGTTCTTC. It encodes CASSPPGLAVEQFF.

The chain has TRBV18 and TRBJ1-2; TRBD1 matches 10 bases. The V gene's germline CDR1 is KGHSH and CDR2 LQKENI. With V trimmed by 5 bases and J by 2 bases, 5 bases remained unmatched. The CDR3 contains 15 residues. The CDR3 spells CASSSGQGTNYGYTF. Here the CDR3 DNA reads TGTGCCAGCTCATCGGGACAGGGGACCAACTATGGCTACACCTTC.

The CDR3 protein is CASSPPGDRVGQPQHF. CDR3 DNA: TGTGCCAGCTCACCCCCCGGGGACAGGGTAGGTCAGCCCCAGCATTTT. The V gene is TRBV18, the J gene TRBJ1-5, with 9 nucleotides matching TRBD1. The CDR3 length is 16 residues. Unmatched junction bases numbered 9, after V lost 3 bases and J lost 6 bases. Per germline, CDR1 KGHSH and CDR2 LQKENI.

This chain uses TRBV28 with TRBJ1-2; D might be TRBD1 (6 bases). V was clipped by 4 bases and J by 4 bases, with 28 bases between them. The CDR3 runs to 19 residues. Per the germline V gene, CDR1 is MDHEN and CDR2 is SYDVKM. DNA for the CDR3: TGTGCCAGCAGTTCCTCGACAGGTCTGACATGGGGTTCTATCTATGGCTACACCTTC. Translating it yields CASSSSTGLTWGSIYGYTF.

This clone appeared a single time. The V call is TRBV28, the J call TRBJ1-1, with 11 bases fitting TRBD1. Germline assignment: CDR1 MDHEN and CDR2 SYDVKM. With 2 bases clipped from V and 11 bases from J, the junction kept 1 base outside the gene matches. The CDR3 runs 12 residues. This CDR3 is CASSLRDRGAFF. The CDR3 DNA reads TGTGCCAGCAGTTTACGGGACAGGGGGGCTTTCTTT.

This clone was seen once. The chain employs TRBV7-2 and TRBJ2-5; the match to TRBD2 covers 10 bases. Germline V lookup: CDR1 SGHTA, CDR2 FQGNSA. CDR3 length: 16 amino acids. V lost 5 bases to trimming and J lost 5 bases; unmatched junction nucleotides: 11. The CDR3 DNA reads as TGTGCCAGCAGCACCCAGGGGGGACTAGCGCGGGAGACCCAGTACTTC. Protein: CASSTQGGLARETQYF.

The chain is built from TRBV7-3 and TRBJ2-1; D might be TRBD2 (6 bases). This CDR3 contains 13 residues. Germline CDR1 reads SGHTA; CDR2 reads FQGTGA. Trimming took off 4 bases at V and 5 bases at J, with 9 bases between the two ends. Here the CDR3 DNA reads TGTGCCAGCAGCTACGGGGGAAACAATGAGCAGTTCTTC. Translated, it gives CASSYGGNNEQFF.

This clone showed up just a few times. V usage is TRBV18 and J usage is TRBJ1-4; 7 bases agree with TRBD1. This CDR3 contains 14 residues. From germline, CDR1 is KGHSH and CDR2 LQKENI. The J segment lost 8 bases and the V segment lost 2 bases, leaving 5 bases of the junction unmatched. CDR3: CASSPRQGGEKLFF. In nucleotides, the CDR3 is TGTGCCAGCTCACCAAGACAGGGAGGAGAAAAACTGTTTTTT.

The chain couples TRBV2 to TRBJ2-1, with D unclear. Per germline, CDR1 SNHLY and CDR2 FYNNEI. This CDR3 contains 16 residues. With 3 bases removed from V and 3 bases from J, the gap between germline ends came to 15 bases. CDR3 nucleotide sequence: TGTGCCAGCAGTGATAGTGGCAGGCCCAACTACAATGAGCAGTTCTTC. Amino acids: CASSDSGRPNYNEQFF.

The CDR3 nucleotides read TGTGCCAGCCACGGTGGCGGGGGGGTGGAGACCCAGTACTTC. This gives the protein CASHGGGGVETQYF. V and J are TRBV28 and TRBJ2-5, with 9 bases aligning to TRBD2. CDR1 and CDR2 from the germline V gene are MDHEN and SYDVKM. There are 14 residues in the CDR3. Losses at the gene ends were 8 bases for V and 5 bases for J; bases not matched to a gene: 9.

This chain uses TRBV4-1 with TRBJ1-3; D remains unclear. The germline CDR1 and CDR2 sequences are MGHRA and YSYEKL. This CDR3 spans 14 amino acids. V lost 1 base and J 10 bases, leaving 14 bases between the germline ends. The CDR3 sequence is CASSQVNNGGTIYF. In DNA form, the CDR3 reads TGCGCCAGCAGCCAAGTAAATAATGGCGGGACCATATATTTT.

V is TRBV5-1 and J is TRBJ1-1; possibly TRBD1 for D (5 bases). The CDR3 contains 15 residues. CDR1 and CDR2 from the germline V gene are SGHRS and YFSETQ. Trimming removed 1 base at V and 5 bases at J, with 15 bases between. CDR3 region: CASSLIYSQGTEAFF. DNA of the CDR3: TGCGCCAGCAGCTTGATTTATAGCCAGGGTACTGAAGCTTTCTTT. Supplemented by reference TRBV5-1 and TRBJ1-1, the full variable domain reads KAGVTQTPRYLIKTRGQQVTLSCSPISGHRSVSWYQQTPGQGLQFLFEYFSETQRNKGNFPGRFSGRQFSNSRSEMNVSTLELGDSALYLCASSLIYSQGTEAFFGQGTRLTVV.

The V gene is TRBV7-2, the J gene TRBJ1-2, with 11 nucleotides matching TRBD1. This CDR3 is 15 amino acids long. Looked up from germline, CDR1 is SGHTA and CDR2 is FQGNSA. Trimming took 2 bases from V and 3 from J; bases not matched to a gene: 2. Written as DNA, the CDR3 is TGTGCCAGCAGCTTAAGGGGACAGGGGGACTATGGCTACACCTTC. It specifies CASSLRGQGDYGYTF.

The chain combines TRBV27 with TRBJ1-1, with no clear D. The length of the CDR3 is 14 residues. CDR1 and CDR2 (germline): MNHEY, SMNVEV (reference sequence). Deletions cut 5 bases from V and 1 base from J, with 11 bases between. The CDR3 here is CASSLQTTNTEAFF. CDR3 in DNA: TGTGCCAGCAGTCTACAGACAACGAACACTGAAGCTTTCTTT.

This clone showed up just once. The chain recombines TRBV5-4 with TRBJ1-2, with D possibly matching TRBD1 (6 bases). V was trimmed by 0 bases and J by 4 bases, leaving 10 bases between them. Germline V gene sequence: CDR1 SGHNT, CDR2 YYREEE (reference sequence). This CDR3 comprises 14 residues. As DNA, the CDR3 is TGTGCCAGCAGCTTGGCCAAGGACAGCTATGGCTACACCTTC. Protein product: CASSLAKDSYGYTF.

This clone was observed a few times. CDR3 in DNA: TGCGCCAGCAGCCAATCCGGTACTGAAGCTTTCTTT. It translates to CASSQSGTEAFF. The chain is built from TRBV4-1 and TRBJ1-1; no clear D. The CDR3 runs 12 residues. The V end was cut by 2 bases, the J end by 5 bases, with 6 bases between. Germline V lookup: CDR1 MGHRA, CDR2 YSYEKL.

CDR3 residues: CASSGGGYNEQFF. DNA for the CDR3: TGTGCCAGCAGTGGGGGGGGATACAATGAGCAGTTCTTC. The gene calls are TRBV27 and TRBJ2-1; 7 bases match TRBD2. CDR1 and CDR2 (germline): MNHEY, SMNVEV (reference sequence). The CDR3 totals 13 residues. V shed 5 bases and J 4 bases; nucleotides not matched to a gene: 2.

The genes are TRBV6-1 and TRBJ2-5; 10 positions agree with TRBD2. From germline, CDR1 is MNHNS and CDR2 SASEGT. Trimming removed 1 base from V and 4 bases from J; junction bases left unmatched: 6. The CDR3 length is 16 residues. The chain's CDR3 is CASSEVGLAGVETQYF. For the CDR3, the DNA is TGTGCCAGCAGTGAAGTAGGTCTAGCGGGGGTAGAGACCCAGTACTTC.

Written as DNA, the CDR3 is TGTGCCAGCAGCTCTGGGGGAGGCAAAAACTCCTACGAGCAGTACTTC. Translating it yields CASSSGGGKNSYEQYF. The rearrangement links TRBV7-8 to TRBJ2-7; a weak D match, TRBD2 (6 bases). The V and J ends lost 4 bases and 0 bases respectively, with 16 bases between them. CDR3 length: 16 residues. Germline CDR1 is SGHVS and CDR2 is FQNEAQ.